A single sample is the source of the 17 T cell receptor beta chains below, sequenced in a study of CD8 T cells in ankylosing spondylitis. One entry per CDR3 protein results from TCRdb running MiXCR on the 5' RACE reads. The sample carries 670,000 or so distinct CDR3 sequences, roughly 19% recorded once. Points from the study as a whole: Ankylosing spondylitis blood appeared to carry a characteristic TCR beta motif of eight or nine highly homologous variants.

The antigens these receptors bind are not known. The sequenced sample consisted of blood, either unsorted or a sorted T cell fraction (not recorded which). These receptors all stem from a male donor with ankylosing spondylitis.

This clonotype was counted at least ten times. The chain recombines TRBV6-5 with TRBJ1-1, with no clear D. V was cut by 0 bases and J by 0 bases, with 2 bases left in between. The CDR3 consists of 13 residues. Germline lookup yields CDR1 MNHEY and CDR2 SVGAGI. The CDR3 region has the DNA TGTGCCAGCAGTTACTCGGTGAACACTGAAGCTTTCTTT. It encodes CASSYSVNTEAFF.

The rearrangement uses TRBV2 and TRBJ2-1; D is possibly TRBD2 (7 bases). Deletions cut 7 bases from V and 5 bases from J, with 18 bases between. The germline V gene encodes CDR1 SNHLY and CDR2 FYNNEI. This CDR3 region has 15 residues. The chain's CDR3 is CASISGQGWNNEQFF. The CDR3 DNA reads TGTGCCAGCATTAGCGGGCAGGGGTGGAACAATGAGCAGTTCTTC.

The V gene is TRBV4-3, the J gene TRBJ2-7; possibly TRBD1 for D (5 bases). The CDR3 runs 16 residues. Germline V gives CDR1 LGHNA, CDR2 YSLEER. Deletions cut 0 bases from V and 4 bases from J, with 16 bases between. The CDR3, as DNA: TGCGCCAGCAGCCAAGAGGTGGCAGGGTTGGCATACGAGCAGTACTTC. Protein sequence: CASSQEVAGLAYEQYF.

This clonotype was picked up many times. The chain joins TRBV29-1 to TRBJ1-1; D is unclear. CDR3 size: 12 residues. Trimming stripped 4 bases from V and 0 bases from J, with 6 bases between. The germline V gene encodes CDR1 SQVTM and CDR2 ANQGSEA. The CDR3 sequence is CSVGRVNTEAFF. The CDR3 DNA reads as TGCAGCGTTGGGAGGGTGAACACTGAAGCTTTCTTT.

This sequence joins TRBV12-3 or TRBV12-4 and TRBJ2-1, with 8 positions matching TRBD1. Trimming removed 1 base from V and 5 bases from J; junction bases left unmatched: 1. The CDR3 is 14 amino acids. CDR3 nucleotides: TGTGCCAGCAGTTTAGGGACAGGGCACAATGAGCAGTTCTTC. Translating gives CASSLGTGHNEQFF.

This clonotype was observed a few times. CDR3 sequence (DNA): TGCGCCAGCAGCACCGGACAGGGGGCGGGCGAGCAGTACTTC. Its translation: CASSTGQGAGEQYF. The chain has TRBV5-1 and TRBJ2-7; 11 bases match TRBD1. Germline CDR1 and CDR2: SGHRS and YFSETQ. V dropped 4 bases and J dropped 6; count of bases not matched to a gene: 6. The CDR3 has 14 residues.

The J gene is TRBJ1-2, the V gene TRBV6-1; perhaps TRBD1 as D (5 bases). Germline CDR1 is MNHNS and CDR2 is SASEGT. Trimming cost V 6 bases and J 1 base, with 15 bases left between them. This CDR3 has 15 residues. CDR3 protein: CASRTPGPINYGYTF. The CDR3 nucleotides read TGTGCCAGCAGGACGCCGGGGCCAATTAACTATGGCTACACCTTC.

The chain links TRBV11-2 to TRBJ2-1; 15 bases align to TRBD2. V lost 1 base, J lost 3 bases, and 4 bases stayed unmatched. The CDR3 runs to 18 residues. Germline values: CDR1 SGHAT, CDR2 FQNNGV. The CDR3 DNA follows: TGTGCCAGCAGCTTAGGGACTAGCGGGGGGGCTGACTACAATGAGCAGTTCTTC. This translates into CASSLGTSGGADYNEQFF.

V gene TRBV2 combines with J gene TRBJ1-5; 7 positions match TRBD1. Germline assignment: CDR1 SNHLY and CDR2 FYNNEI. The trim removed 7 bases at V and 1 base at J, leaving 19 bases unmatched. CDR3 size: 19 residues. The CDR3 coding sequence is TGTGCCAGCATTGCCGGGACAGACCTTAAGCCCACAAGCAATCAGCCCCAGCATTTT. This translates into CASIAGTDLKPTSNQPQHF.

This clonotype was recorded a few times. The gene calls are TRBV24-1 and TRBJ2-2, with a weak D call TRBD1 (6 bases). Germline CDR1 is KGHDR and CDR2 is SFDVKD. The CDR3 length is 17 residues. Trimming left V 2 bases short and J 1 base short, with 13 bases between. CDR3 region: CATSDSSWGLNTGELFF. The DNA of the CDR3 is TGTGCCACCAGTGATTCCTCCTGGGGGCTGAACACCGGGGAGCTGTTTTTT.

This clonotype was detected many times. This rearrangement joins TRBV12-3 or TRBV12-4 to TRBJ2-7, with 7 bases aligning to TRBD1. The CDR3 runs to 14 residues. Trimming at V came to 6 bases and at J to 5 bases, leaving 10 bases not matched to a gene. CDR3 sequence: CASSPGTAVHEQYF. The DNA for the CDR3 is TGTGCCAGCAGCCCTGGGACAGCCGTTCACGAGCAGTACTTC.

This clonotype was counted at least ten times. The V call is TRBV15, the J call TRBJ2-3; D may be TRBD1 or TRBD2 (7 bases each). V gave up 1 base and J gave up 1 base, with 12 bases separating them. The V gene's germline CDR1 is LNHNV and CDR2 YYDKDF (reference sequence). The CDR3 runs 16 residues. The CDR3 DNA sequence: TGTGCCACCAGCAGAGTGCAGGGGGGGCGCACAGATACGCAGTATTTT. The encoded protein is CATSRVQGGRTDTQYF.

The chain uses TRBV28 and TRBJ1-5; D is unclear. The length of the CDR3 is 13 residues. The V gene lost 7 bases and the J gene lost 4 bases, with 11 bases spanning the gap. Germline V gene data show CDR1 as MDHEN and CDR2 as SYDVKM. CDR3 in DNA: TGTGCCAGCAACGGTGGGAAAAATCAGCCCCAGCATTTT. Encoded protein: CASNGGKNQPQHF.

Written as DNA, the CDR3 is TGCGCCAGCAGCTCCACCGTGGAGGTGGGGATGAACACTGAAGCTTTCTTT. This translates into CASSSTVEVGMNTEAFF. This chain links TRBV5-1 with TRBJ1-1; D gene unclear. V was clipped by 3 bases and J by 0 bases, with 18 bases between them. Per germline, CDR1 SGHRS and CDR2 YFSETQ. This CDR3 spans 17 amino acids.

The CDR3 protein is CATGTGGTIDTQYF. The DNA for the CDR3 is TGTGCCACCGGTACAGGGGGAACAATAGATACGCAGTATTTT. This chain links TRBV12-3 or TRBV12-4 with TRBJ2-3, with TRBD1 matching over 8 bases. V shed 10 bases and J 5 bases; nucleotides not matched to a gene: 11. CDR3 length: 14 amino acids.

This clonotype was picked up many times. The V call is TRBV29-1, the J call TRBJ1-1; D gene uncertain. CDR3 size: 12 residues. Germline lookup yields CDR1 SQVTM and CDR2 ANQGSEA. V shed 6 bases and J shed 5 bases, with 13 bases lying between them. CDR3 nucleotide sequence: TGCAGCGTCTACGGGGATGGTACTGAAGCTTTCTTT. Amino acids: CSVYGDGTEAFF.

This chain links TRBV9 with TRBJ1-2; D perhaps matches TRBD1 (6 bases). This CDR3 is built from 16 residues. CDR1 is SGDLS, CDR2 YYNGEE, per germline. V was clipped by 3 bases and J by 0 bases, with 15 bases between them. The CDR3 DNA follows: TGTGCCAGCAGCGGGGATTACAGGGCCCCTAACTATGGCTACACCTTC. It translates to CASSGDYRAPNYGYTF.